This T cell receptor beta chain was sequenced for a study of shared clonotypes between healthy human individuals. The study's findings and limits: Generation probability values for non-shared clonotypes were lower than those for clonotypes shared by all four donors.

The CDR3 runs 16 residues. Germline V CDR1 and CDR2: MDHEN, SYDVKM. Germline trimming cut 2 bases from V and 6 bases from J; bases unmatched to any gene: 7. The naive CD8 fraction comprised CD45RO-negative cells positively selected for CCR7 and excluded terminally differentiated effector memory CD45RA+ cells. A remark on this clone: Its antigen is as yet unknown.

Assay used: immunoSEQ multiplex PCR; TCRdb lists only in-frame clones, some missing. This sample yields 550,000 to 600,000 clones, of which roughly 98% are seen a single time; approximately 0.3% belongs to the top ten. The clonotype comes from a man aged 25 to 40 in good health. This rearrangement joins TRBV28 to TRBJ1-5, with 10 bases fitting TRBD1. Sequenced sample: naive CD8+ T cells sorted from blood. The CDR3 loop is CASSLMSDRGSQPQHF. CDR3 bases: TGTGCCAGCAGTTTAATGTCGGACAGGGGGAGTCAGCCCCAGCATTTT.